This is a list of T cell receptor beta chains from one sample in a study of cytomegalovirus exposure and HLA in healthy donors. The assay was immunoSEQ multiplex PCR, and TCRdb's table has in-frame clones only and misses some. The sample lists under 250,000 clones, around four fifths seen once, with less than 0.6% in the top ten. Material: PBMCs. Receptors originate from a boy younger than 18 in good health and CMV-seronegative. Each CDR3 is given with its conserved first and last residue. Each record gives: D gene, clone size, V gene, J gene, CDR3 length, CDR3 DNA, CDR3 protein. A D gene is named only where the DNA matches it firmly. Not every row has a clone size; where given, it reads once, few, many or a size class.

d_gene: TRBD2
abundance: -
v_gene: TRBV2
j_gene: TRBJ2-5
len: 16
CDR3nt: TGTGCCAGCAGTCTCGCCCTAGCGGGGGGCGAAGAGACCCAGTACTTC
CDR3aa: CASSLALAGGEETQYF

d_gene: -
abundance: -
v_gene: TRBV2
j_gene: TRBJ1-2
len: 13
CDR3nt: TGTGCCAGCAGTGAAAGGGGAAACTATGGCTACACCTTC
CDR3aa: CASSERGNYGYTF

d_gene: TRBD2
abundance: -
v_gene: TRBV29-1
j_gene: TRBJ2-3
len: 16
CDR3nt: TGCAGCGTTGAAGCTAGCGGGAGTCGGCGAGAAGATACGCAGTATTTT
CDR3aa: CSVEASGSRREDTQYF

d_gene: TRBD1
abundance: -
v_gene: TRBV6-5
j_gene: TRBJ1-3
len: 15
CDR3nt: TGTGCCAGCAGTCGACAGGGGACCTCTGGAAACACCATATATTTT
CDR3aa: CASSRQGTSGNTIYF

d_gene: TRBD2
abundance: -
v_gene: TRBV2
j_gene: TRBJ2-7
len: 14
CDR3nt: TGTGCCGGCCAAGCGACTAGCGGGACCTACGAGCAGTACTTC
CDR3aa: CAGQATSGTYEQYF

d_gene: -
abundance: -
v_gene: TRBV18
j_gene: TRBJ2-7
len: 17
CDR3nt: TGTGCCAGCTCACAAATCCGGGCAGGGCGAGTGAACTACGAGCAGTACTTC
CDR3aa: CASSQIRAGRVNYEQYF

d_gene: -
abundance: -
v_gene: TRBV6-6
j_gene: TRBJ2-1
len: 15
CDR3nt: TGTGCCAGCAGTTTCCGGACCCAGGGGGGCAATGAGCAGTTCTTC
CDR3aa: CASSFRTQGGNEQFF

d_gene: -
abundance: -
v_gene: TRBV30
j_gene: TRBJ1-2
len: 13
CDR3nt: TGTGCCTGGAATCAGGGCCTAAACTATGGCTACACCTTC
CDR3aa: CAWNQGLNYGYTF

d_gene: -
abundance: -
v_gene: TRBV4-1
j_gene: TRBJ1-2
len: 16
CDR3nt: TGCGCCAGCAGGTCCCCCCGGGGGGGCGCTGGCTATGGCTACACCTTC
CDR3aa: CASRSPRGGAGYGYTF

d_gene: TRBD1
abundance: -
v_gene: TRBV11-2
j_gene: TRBJ1-1
len: 14
CDR3nt: TGTGCCAGCAGCTCGGACAGGGTGAACACTGAAGCTTTCTTT
CDR3aa: CASSSDRVNTEAFF

d_gene: TRBD2
abundance: few
v_gene: TRBV27
j_gene: TRBJ2-7
len: 15
CDR3nt: TGTGCCAGCAGTTTCAGCGGGAGGACCCTCTACGAGCAGTACTTC
CDR3aa: CASSFSGRTLYEQYF

d_gene: -
abundance: -
v_gene: TRBV4-1
j_gene: TRBJ1-3
len: 16
CDR3nt: TGCGCCAGCAGCCAGACTATACACAACTCTGGAAACACCATATATTTT
CDR3aa: CASSQTIHNSGNTIYF